A single sample is the source of the 21 T cell receptor beta chains below, sequenced in a study of identical twins (dated by TCRdb to between 2015 and 2016). The library was obtained by 5' RACE. TCRdb names Illumina HiSeq 2000 as the instrument used. TCRdb applied fastp at Q25 and MiXCR to the public reads, then kept only in-frame beta chains. Rows with one shared CDR3 protein collapse into an entry with the most common genes and DNA. This sample gives 230,000 or so distinct CDR3 sequences in total; about 8% of them show up just once. Approximately 3% of the sample is taken by the ten largest. The same data also contributed to another study, on yellow fever vaccine responses in identical twins.

Sequencing was done on a sample of CD8+ T cells sorted from blood. Receptor source: a woman between 18 and 29 years old in good health.

This clonotype was picked up many times. CDR3 coding DNA: TGCAGCGTCCATGAGGGGGGTGGAAACACCATATATTTT. This encodes CSVHEGGGNTIYF. This chain joins TRBV29-1 and TRBJ1-3, with a tentative D call TRBD1 (6 bases). V was cut by 6 bases and J by 3 bases, with 12 bases left in between. Per the germline V gene, CDR1 is SQVTM and CDR2 is ANQGSEA. The CDR3 covers 13 residues.

The rearrangement links TRBV4-2 to TRBJ2-2; no firm D call. The CDR3 is 14 amino acids. Germline CDR1 and CDR2: LGHNA and YNFKEQ. V was shortened by 0 bases and J by 6 bases, with 8 bases between the two germline ends. The CDR3 loop reads CASSQDPLPGELFF. CDR3 nucleotides: TGTGCCAGCAGCCAAGATCCCCTGCCCGGGGAGCTGTTTTTT.

This sequence joins TRBV6-5 and TRBJ2-7, with 10 bases matching TRBD1. The CDR3 length is 15 residues. CDR1 MNHEY and CDR2 SVGAGI come from the germline V gene. V shed 2 bases and J 7 bases; nucleotides not matched to a gene: 8. The CDR3 region has the DNA TGTGCCAGCAGTTACCCTGATGGGACAGGGGAGGAGCAGTACTTC. This translates into CASSYPDGTGEEQYF.

This clonotype has more than one count but fewer than ten. This rearrangement joins TRBV20-1 to TRBJ2-1; D gene ambiguous. Trimming removed 6 bases from V and 3 bases from J, with 21 bases in between. Germline CDR1 DFQATT, CDR2 SNEGSKA (reference sequence). The CDR3 is 16 amino acids. CDR3 nucleotides: TGCAGTGCGTCCCTCCTTATGTCAGCAAACTACAATGAGCAGTTCTTC. It translates to CSASLLMSANYNEQFF.

The CDR3 DNA reads TGTGCCAGCAAAGATAGCAGGGGCACCGGGGAGCTGTTTTTT. Translating gives CASKDSRGTGELFF. The chain carries TRBV5-6 and TRBJ2-2; tentatively, D is TRBD1 (6 bases). The V end lost 6 bases, the J end lost 4 bases, and 13 bases lay between the germline ends. CDR1 is SGHDT and CDR2 is YYEEEE in the germline V gene. The CDR3 is 14 residues long. Complete variable domain (other parts from reference TRBV5-6 and TRBJ2-2): DAGVTQSPTHLIKTRGQQVTLRCSPKSGHDTVSWYQQALGQGPQFIFQYYEEEERQRGNFPDRFSGHQFPNYSSELNVNALLLGDSALYLCASKDSRGTGELFFGEGSRLTVL.

This clonotype was seen more than once but under ten times. The genes are TRBV20-1 and TRBJ2-5; 10 bases agree with TRBD2. The CDR3 totals 14 residues. After removal of 2 bases from V and 5 bases from J, the junction contained 5 bases not matched to a gene. Germline V gives CDR1 DFQATT, CDR2 SNEGSKA (reference sequence). CDR3 in amino acids: CSARLAGVLETQYF. DNA for the CDR3: TGCAGTGCTAGACTAGCGGGGGTATTGGAGACCCAGTACTTC.

This clonotype was observed at least ten times. The chain employs TRBV4-3 and TRBJ2-4, with D possibly TRBD1 on 6 matching bases. The germline V and J ends were trimmed by 2 bases and 5 bases, with 16 bases remaining between them. This CDR3 comprises 16 residues. Germline V CDR1 and CDR2: LGHNA, YSLEER. This CDR3 is CASSQTTGTSENIQYF. The CDR3 DNA is TGCGCCAGCAGCCAAACAACCGGGACATCGGAAAACATTCAGTACTTC.

This chain joins TRBV7-2 and TRBJ2-5; 7 bases fit TRBD2. This CDR3 region has 14 residues. Per the germline V gene, CDR1 is SGHTA and CDR2 is FQGNSA. The ends lost 6 bases at V and 5 bases at J; junction bases unmatched: 9. The DNA for the CDR3 is TGTGCCAGCAGTTCACTAGCGTACGTGGAGACCCAGTACTTC. This sequence encodes CASSSLAYVETQYF.

The rearrangement links TRBV6-2 or TRBV6-3 to TRBJ1-2; no clear D. Trimming shortened V by 6 bases and J by 0 bases, and 8 bases separated the two germline ends. Germline CDR1 reads MNHEY; CDR2 reads SVGEGT. The CDR3 spans 13 residues. This CDR3 reads CASRPPANYGYTF. CDR3 in DNA: TGTGCCAGCAGACCGCCGGCTAACTATGGCTACACCTTC.

Ten or more counts support this clonotype. The genes are TRBV3-1 and TRBJ2-1; 9 positions agree with TRBD1. The trim removed 4 bases at V and 8 bases at J, leaving 3 bases unmatched. The CDR3 extends over 13 amino acids. CDR1 and CDR2 from the germline V gene are LGHDT and YNNKEL (reference sequence). CDR3 in amino acids: CASSRTGEYEQFF. CDR3 nucleotides: TGTGCCAGCAGCCGGACAGGGGAATATGAGCAGTTCTTC.

This clonotype was counted at least ten times. The V call is TRBV28, the J call TRBJ2-2, with a weak D call TRBD2 (6 bases). The CDR3 length is 13 residues. CDR1 is MDHEN, CDR2 SYDVKM, per germline. The V gene lost 7 bases and the J gene lost 8 bases, with 14 bases spanning the gap. CDR3 region: CASKEGLTGELFF. The CDR3 region has the DNA TGTGCCAGCAAGGAGGGACTGACAGGGGAGCTGTTTTTT.

This clonotype was found many times. The rearrangement links TRBV5-6 to TRBJ2-5, with D maybe TRBD1 (5 bases). Trimming cost V 0 bases and J 1 base, with 10 bases left between them. Germline CDR1 reads SGHDT; CDR2 reads YYEEEE. The CDR3 has 15 amino acids. CDR3 nucleotides: TGTGCCAGCAGCTTGGCGGCAGGGTCCCAAGAGACCCAGTACTTC. Protein sequence: CASSLAAGSQETQYF.

This clonotype was seen ten or more times. The chain links TRBV11-2 to TRBJ2-7, with a weak D call TRBD1 (5 bases). This CDR3 spans 14 amino acids. Trimming left V 4 bases short and J 2 bases short, with 12 bases between. Germline CDR1 SGHAT, CDR2 FQNNGV. The CDR3 region is CASSYHDSPYEQYF. The CDR3 DNA reads TGTGCCAGCAGCTATCACGACAGCCCCTACGAGCAGTACTTC.

In its sample, this clonotype was seen many times. V and J are TRBV5-6 and TRBJ2-1; TRBD2 matches 11 bases. Germline assignment: CDR1 SGHDT and CDR2 YYEEEE. V dropped 4 bases and J dropped 9; count of bases not matched to a gene: 3. The CDR3 has 13 amino acids. This CDR3 is CASSVAGGREQFF. The CDR3 nucleotides read TGTGCCAGCAGCGTAGCGGGAGGGCGTGAGCAGTTCTTC.

This clonotype has ten or more counts. The V call is TRBV20-1, the J call TRBJ2-1; the match to TRBD2 covers 7 bases. Trimming took 4 bases from V and 8 from J; bases not matched to a gene: 11. Germline lookup yields CDR1 DFQATT and CDR2 SNEGSKA (reference sequence). The CDR3 has 14 amino acids. The CDR3 DNA is TGCAGTGCTATATATCGCGGGGGTTGGGATGAGCAGTTCTTC. This gives the protein CSAIYRGGWDEQFF.

The chain couples TRBV14 to TRBJ2-5; possibly TRBD2 for D (5 bases). The ends were cut back, 4 bases at V and 4 bases at J, with 13 bases in the middle. CDR1 is SGHDN, CDR2 FVKESK, per germline. The CDR3 covers 14 residues. CDR3 bases: TGTGCCAGCAGCCTATCCGGGAAGCGAGAGACCCAGTACTTC. Protein product: CASSLSGKRETQYF. Based on the CDR3 plus reference TRBV14 and TRBJ2-5, the full variable domain is EAGVTQFPSHSVIEKGQTVTLRCDPISGHDNLYWYRRVMGKEIKFLLHFVKESKQDESGMPNNRFLAERTGGTYSTLKVQPAELEDSGVYFCASSLSGKRETQYFGPGTRLLVL.

A few counts support this clonotype. The chain recombines TRBV28 with TRBJ2-7; TRBD2 matches 8 bases. Germline V lookup: CDR1 MDHEN, CDR2 SYDVKM. J lost 3 bases, V lost 6 bases, and 10 bases had no gene match. The CDR3 consists of 15 residues. CDR3 DNA sequence: TGTGCCAGCAGATTACTTAGCGGGGTTGACTACGAGCAGTACTTC. It yields the protein CASRLLSGVDYEQYF.

There are many counts of this clonotype. This chain connects TRBV2 to TRBJ2-2; a weak D match, TRBD1 (5 bases). Germline CDR1 and CDR2: SNHLY and FYNNEI. This CDR3 contains 15 residues. Trimming left V 3 bases short and J 4 bases short, with 12 bases between. CDR3 in DNA: TGTGCCAGCAGTGAGGCCCCAGGGCTCACCGGGGAGCTGTTTTTT. Translated: CASSEAPGLTGELFF.

This clonotype showed up just a few times. This sequence joins TRBV29-1 and TRBJ2-7; possibly TRBD1 for D (6 bases). The CDR3 contains 13 residues. Looked up from germline, CDR1 is SQVTM and CDR2 is ANQGSEA. Deletions cut 3 bases from V and 5 bases from J, with 14 bases between. The chain's CDR3 is CSVETDRPHEQYF. DNA for the CDR3: TGCAGCGTTGAGACCGACAGGCCACACGAGCAGTACTTC.

This clonotype has just a few counts. This chain uses TRBV12-3 or TRBV12-4 with TRBJ2-7, with D unresolved. V was pared by 6 bases and J by 0 bases, with 15 bases between. The CDR3 contains 15 residues. The CDR3 spells CASSPRRSVSYEQYF. Written as DNA, the CDR3 is TGTGCCAGCAGCCCTCGGCGGTCCGTCTCCTACGAGCAGTACTTC.

There are a few counts of this clonotype. The V gene is TRBV30, the J gene TRBJ2-5; D is perhaps TRBD1 (5 bases). Between the trimmed V and J ends, which lost 7 bases and 5 bases, there was a span of 20 bases. The V gene's germline CDR1 is GTSNPN and CDR2 SVGIG (reference sequence). The CDR3 runs 14 residues. As DNA, the CDR3 is TGTGCCTCTCAGCCTTTCGGGCAGGGTGAGACCCAGTACTTC. Its protein product is CASQPFGQGETQYF.